Only one count was recorded for the clone carrying this T cell receptor beta chain. This specimen belongs to a study of blood T cell repertoires in COVID-19. About the study: Acute-phase and convalescent COVID-19 samples originated in the United States, Italy and Spain.

The CDR3 runs to 14 residues. Germline CDR1 and CDR2: SGHAT and FQNNGV. Trimming pared 5 bases from V and 0 bases from J, leaving 11 bases between. Original methodology: It was from reference gene primer amplification that nucleated cell counts were estimated. Clones were read by immunoSEQ multiplex PCR, and TCRdb kept only the in-frame ones, dropping some. V, J and clone size reflect that table, while D and trimming were determined from the DNA. In the table there are about 190,000 clones, roughly 80% of which are singletons. The chain recombines TRBV11-2 with TRBJ2-7, with a tentative D call TRBD1 (5 bases). Material: peripheral blood. This TCR was sampled from a woman aged 50 to 60 with acute or convalescent COVID-19. This chain's CDR3 is CASSPRGSSYEQYF. The CDR3, as DNA: TGTGCCAGCAGCCCTAGGGGAAGCTCCTACGAGCAGTACTTC.